The clone carrying this TCR beta chain was observed a few times. The patients, who ranged from 18 to 65 in age, presented with newly diagnosed hyperthyroidism lasting under 2 months. The CDR3 extends over 15 amino acids. The V gene lost 0 bases and the J gene lost 5 bases, with 13 bases spanning the gap. Germline CDR1 SGHVS, CDR2 FQNEAQ. The sample is drawn from a study of T cells in Graves' hyperthyroidism and ophthalmopathy. Amplification targeted TCR beta CDR3 regions from RNA transcripts. HTBI primers drove first-round RT-PCR of the TCR CDR3. A single record per CDR3 protein comes from TCRdb applying MiXCR to the multiplex PCR reads. The sample consists of around 500,000 distinct CDR3 sequences, 14% of them appearing once.

The sequence came from a woman aged 40 to 55 with Graves' hyperthyroidism. The J gene is TRBJ2-5, the V gene TRBV7-8; the D is unclear. The sample comprised blood. CDR3 region: CASSLALRGRETQYF. Written as DNA, the CDR3 is TGTGCCAGCAGCTTAGCGCTAAGAGGCCGGGAGACCCAGTACTTC.